Listed here are 32 T cell receptor beta chains from one sample, sequenced in a study of T cell responses to AZD1222 COVID-19 vaccine. Sequencing used immunoSEQ multiplex PCR; TCRdb keeps in-frame clones, though not all of them. The sample consists of about 130,000 clones, around 87% of them appearing once. The specimen comprised peripheral blood, sampled on day 0 of AZD1222 vaccination. These receptor sequences come from an adult in good health.

This clone is medium-sized within its sample. V usage is TRBV6-5 and J usage is TRBJ2-7; D is undetermined. Looked up from germline, CDR1 is MNHEY and CDR2 is SVGAGI. This CDR3 contains 12 residues. Trimming cost V 3 bases and J 5 bases, with 8 bases left between them. CDR3 loop: CASSYLGDEQYF. Written as DNA, the CDR3 is TGTGCCAGCAGTTATTTAGGAGACGAGCAGTACTTC.

V usage is TRBV28 and J usage is TRBJ1-5; D is unclear. This CDR3 comprises 12 residues. Trimming left V 4 bases short and J 10 bases short, with 11 bases between. The germline gives CDR1 MDHEN, CDR2 SYDVKM. The CDR3 region is CASSYSFGPQHF. The CDR3 DNA reads as TGTGCCAGCAGTTATAGCTTTGGCCCCCAGCATTTT. Together with reference TRBV28 and TRBJ1-5, the CDR3 gives the full variable domain: DVKVTQSSRYLVKRTGEKVFLECVQDMDHENMFWYRQDPGLGLRLIYFSYDVKMKEKGDIPEGYSVSREKKERFSLILESASTNQTSMYLCASSYSFGPQHFGDGTRLSIL.

The gene calls are TRBV27 and TRBJ1-1; D possibly corresponds to TRBD1 (5 bases). The CDR3 spans 14 residues. Germline V gives CDR1 MNHEY, CDR2 SMNVEV (reference sequence). Deletions cut 6 bases from V and 3 bases from J, with 14 bases between. Here the CDR3 DNA reads TGTGCCAGCAGGCCAGGGCGGGGGGACACTGAAGCTTTCTTT. Translating gives CASRPGRGDTEAFF.

The rearrangement joins TRBV14 to TRBJ2-2; D gene uncertain. CDR3 length equals 13 residues. The V gene lost 4 bases and the J gene lost 4 bases, with 7 bases spanning the gap. CDR1 SGHDN and CDR2 FVKESK come from the germline V gene. The CDR3 nucleotides read TGTGCCAGCAGCCGATTGGGCACCGGGGAGCTGTTTTTT. This gives the protein CASSRLGTGELFF.

J is TRBJ2-7 and V is TRBV4-1; possible D gene TRBD1, 6 bases. CDR3 length: 14 amino acids. Trimming removed 4 bases at V and 2 bases at J, with 12 bases between. Germline V gives CDR1 MGHRA, CDR2 YSYEKL. The CDR3 DNA is TGCGCCAGCAGCCGTAGCAGGGACACCTACGAGCAGTACTTC. It specifies CASSRSRDTYEQYF.

The chain links TRBV5-6 to TRBJ1-6, with 7 nucleotides matching TRBD1. The CDR3 has 17 residues. The germline gives CDR1 SGHDT, CDR2 YYEEEE. J gave up 0 bases and V 4 bases, and 7 bases lay outside the gene matches. Here the CDR3 reads CASSPGGTASYNSPLHF. The DNA for the CDR3 is TGTGCCAGCAGCCCGGGGGGGACAGCCTCCTATAATTCACCCCTCCACTTT.

Many counts were recorded for this clone. V and J are TRBV6-5 and TRBJ1-5, with TRBD1 identical over 7 bases. Trimming removed 9 bases from V and 6 bases from J; junction bases left unmatched: 8. Germline V gene sequence: CDR1 MNHEY, CDR2 SVGAGI. The CDR3 has 13 amino acids. This chain's CDR3 is CASVETGPQPQHF. The CDR3 DNA reads TGTGCCAGTGTGGAGACAGGGCCTCAGCCCCAGCATTTT.

The V gene is TRBV5-4, the J gene TRBJ1-1; D unresolved. This CDR3 region has 13 residues. Germline lookup yields CDR1 SGHNT and CDR2 YYREEE (reference sequence). V was trimmed by 6 bases and J by 1 base, leaving 10 bases between them. CDR3 nucleotides: TGTGCCAGCACCCCGCATCCGAACACTGAAGCTTTCTTT. This translates into CASTPHPNTEAFF.

The rearrangement links TRBV6-2 or TRBV6-3 to TRBJ2-3; no firm D call. This CDR3 is 15 amino acids long. V lost 6 bases and J 0 bases, leaving 13 bases between the germline ends. In germline, CDR1 is MNHEY, CDR2 SVGEGT. CDR3 nucleotides: TGTGCCAGCAGCCCTGCAAGGCCTAGCACAGATACGCAGTATTTT. Translated, it gives CASSPARPSTDTQYF.

V gene TRBV4-1 combines with J gene TRBJ2-7, with TRBD1 identical over 8 bases. This CDR3 spans 13 amino acids. Germline V gives CDR1 MGHRA, CDR2 YSYEKL. Trimming cost V 4 bases and J 7 bases; bases outside gene matches: 6. The CDR3 here is CASSLGQGGEQYF. The CDR3 bases are TGCGCCAGCAGCCTCGGACAGGGTGGAGAGCAGTACTTC.

V is TRBV19 and J is TRBJ1-1; 8 positions agree with TRBD1. CDR1 and CDR2 from the germline V gene are LNHDA and SQIVND (reference sequence). The length of the CDR3 is 15 residues. V gave up 3 bases and J gave up 1 base; unmatched junction bases: 4. The CDR3 is CASSIRGQGNTEAFF. The CDR3 DNA sequence: TGTGCCAGTAGTATCAGAGGACAGGGGAACACTGAAGCTTTCTTT.

This sequence joins TRBV11-2 and TRBJ2-7; D remains ambiguous. The length of the CDR3 is 13 residues. Germline CDR1 reads SGHAT; CDR2 reads FQNNGV. V dropped 1 base and J dropped 3 bases, with 7 bases sitting between them. In DNA, the CDR3 is TGTGCCAGCAGCTTAGCTCAGGTCTACGAGCAGTACTTC. Residues: CASSLAQVYEQYF.

There are a few counts of this clone. The sample holds other DNA sequences that translate to the same CDR3. This sequence joins TRBV30 and TRBJ1-3; D may be TRBD1 (5 bases). V was cut by 3 bases and J by 0 bases, with 12 bases left in between. CDR1 and CDR2 from the germline V gene are GTSNPN and SVGIG (reference sequence). The CDR3 sequence is 15 residues long. CDR3: CAWSRDSGSGNTIYF. Written as DNA, the CDR3 is TGTGCCTGGAGCCGGGACTCCGGCTCTGGAAACACCATATATTTT.

The chain links TRBV30 to TRBJ2-4; D unclear. Per the germline V gene, CDR1 is GTSNPN and CDR2 is SVGIG (reference sequence). V gave up 5 bases and J gave up 3 bases, with 8 bases separating them. This CDR3 contains 12 residues. This chain's CDR3 is CAWGPYKNIQYF. The CDR3 nucleotides read TGTGCCTGGGGACCCTACAAAAACATTCAGTACTTC.

The rearrangement joins TRBV28 to TRBJ2-3; D is possibly TRBD1 or TRBD2 (5 bases each). This CDR3 region has 13 residues. Trimming took off 3 bases at V and 3 bases at J, with 7 bases between the two ends. The germline V gene has CDR1 MDHEN and CDR2 SYDVKM. The CDR3 here is CASSFEGTDTQYF. CDR3 bases: TGTGCCAGCAGTTTCGAGGGGACAGATACGCAGTATTTT.

V gene TRBV6-2 or TRBV6-3 combines with J gene TRBJ2-7, with 12 bases that match TRBD2. V shed 4 bases and J 3 bases; nucleotides not matched to a gene: 7. The CDR3 is 16 amino acids. The germline V gene has CDR1 MNHEY and CDR2 SVGEGT. Written as DNA, the CDR3 is TGTGCCAGCAGTTCTTGGACTAGCGGGACCCTCTACGAGCAGTACTTC. Translated, it gives CASSSWTSGTLYEQYF.

This chain connects TRBV9 to TRBJ1-4, with D possibly TRBD1 on 5 matching bases. Germline lookup yields CDR1 SGDLS and CDR2 YYNGEE. Trimming stripped 3 bases from V and 5 bases from J, with 14 bases between. The CDR3 length is 15 residues. CDR3 protein: CASSASGTRNEKLFF. The CDR3 DNA reads TGTGCCAGCAGCGCCTCCGGGACCCGAAATGAAAAACTGTTTTTT.

V is TRBV4-1 and J is TRBJ2-1, with unresolved D. With 1 base removed from V and 0 bases from J, the gap between germline ends came to 10 bases. Germline assignment: CDR1 MGHRA and CDR2 YSYEKL. CDR3 length equals 16 residues. The CDR3 coding sequence is TGCGCCAGCAGCCAAGTCGGAGCGACCTCCTACAATGAGCAGTTCTTC. Translated: CASSQVGATSYNEQFF.

The chain recombines TRBV6-5 with TRBJ1-1; no definite D call. CDR1 is MNHEY, CDR2 SVGAGI, per germline. CDR3 length: 15 amino acids. V was shortened by 2 bases and J by 3 bases, with 13 bases between the two germline ends. CDR3 sequence reads: CASSYRDIYDTEAFF. DNA of the CDR3: TGTGCCAGCAGTTACCGCGACATCTACGACACTGAAGCTTTCTTT.

The chain joins TRBV19 to TRBJ1-5; weak D call: TRBD1 (6 bases). The CDR3 has 16 residues. V was shortened by 2 bases and J by 2 bases, with 13 bases between the two germline ends. Per the germline V gene, CDR1 is LNHDA and CDR2 is SQIVND (reference sequence). CDR3 DNA: TGTGCCAGTAGTATAATACAGGGTCGGGGCAATCAGCCCCAGCATTTT. It specifies CASSIIQGRGNQPQHF.

The chain joins TRBV21-1 to TRBJ2-7; TRBD2 reflects the table's D call only, with no check against the DNA. TRBV21-1 is classified as a pseudogene. The CDR3 covers 14 residues. DNA of the CDR3: TGTGCCAGCAGCAAACCTAGCGGGATTTTGTGGCGGTACTTC. It yields the protein CASSKPSGILWRYF.

The V and J genes are TRBV3-1 (or the pseudogene TRBV3-2) and TRBJ1-1, with D hard to call. The CDR3 spans 16 residues. Trimming stripped 4 bases from V and 6 bases from J, with 21 bases between. CDR1 LGHDT and CDR2 YNNKEL come from the germline V gene (reference sequence). CDR3 coding DNA: TGTGCCAGCAGCCCCTCCCTGGGCGGGGTCTTGTCTGAAGCTTTCTTT. Protein: CASSPSLGGVLSEAFF.

CDR3 amino acids: CASSWGGASTEAFF. Written as DNA, the CDR3 is TGCGCCAGCAGCTGGGGGGGGGCGAGCACTGAAGCTTTCTTT. The genes are TRBV5-1 and TRBJ1-1; a possible D gene is TRBD1 (6 bases). V lost 3 bases and J lost 4, with 13 bases in between. Germline CDR1 SGHRS, CDR2 YFSETQ. The length of the CDR3 is 14 residues.

This rearrangement joins TRBV15 to TRBJ2-5; no reliable D call. The CDR3 has 16 amino acids. CDR1 is LNHNV and CDR2 is YYDKDF in the germline V gene (reference sequence). Trimming shortened V by 0 bases and J by 3 bases, and 14 bases separated the two germline ends. CDR3 region: CATSRDSRLRKETQYF. The CDR3 DNA is TGTGCCACCAGCAGAGATAGTAGGCTGAGGAAAGAGACCCAGTACTTC.

This clone appeared once. The CDR3 DNA is TGCAGTGCTAGTACGCATGAGCAGTTCTTC. Translation: CSASTHEQFF. This chain joins TRBV20-1 and TRBJ2-1, with D unclear. Germline V gene sequence: CDR1 DFQATT, CDR2 SNEGSKA (reference sequence). V was shortened by 3 bases and J by 8 bases, with 5 bases between the two germline ends. The CDR3 consists of 10 residues.

The chain joins TRBV9 to TRBJ1-2; the D gene is possibly TRBD1 (5 bases). This CDR3 comprises 12 residues. Germline V gene sequence: CDR1 SGDLS, CDR2 YYNGEE. The V gene lost 0 bases and the J gene lost 8 bases, with 8 bases spanning the gap. CDR3 in DNA: TGTGCCAGCAGCGTAGCAGGGTTCGGCTACACCTTC. Its translation is CASSVAGFGYTF.

This sequence joins TRBV10-3 and TRBJ2-6, with TRBD1 as a possible D gene (6 bases). The CDR3 is made up of 15 amino acids. From germline, CDR1 is ENHRY and CDR2 SYGVKD. V lost 10 bases and J 0 bases, leaving 13 bases between the germline ends. The CDR3 DNA follows: TGTGCCACCGGGACACTTTTCTCTGGGGCCAACGTCCTGACTTTC. Its protein is CATGTLFSGANVLTF.

The chain has TRBV10-3 and TRBJ2-7; no definite D call. Looked up from germline, CDR1 is ENHRY and CDR2 is SYGVKD. Trimming took 0 bases from V and 3 from J, leaving 3 bases between them. This CDR3 contains 12 residues. The CDR3 nucleotides are TGTGCCATCAGTGAGTCCCTCTACGAGCAGTACTTC. Translation gives CAISESLYEQYF.

The chain carries TRBV7-2 and TRBJ2-7; TRBD2 agrees at 8 bases. Losses at the gene ends were 1 base for V and 7 bases for J; bases not matched to a gene: 6. The CDR3 is 14 residues long. Looked up from germline, CDR1 is SGHTA and CDR2 is FQGNSA. The CDR3, as DNA: TGTGCCAGCAGCTTAGGCGGGGGGACGGGAGAGCAGTACTTC. Translating it yields CASSLGGGTGEQYF.

The chain joins TRBV6-5 to TRBJ2-7; D is unclear. The CDR3 consists of 12 residues. The V and J ends lost 10 bases and 5 bases respectively, with 15 bases between them. Germline CDR1 reads MNHEY; CDR2 reads SVGAGI. The CDR3 DNA follows: TGTGCCACCACAGAGCTGCCTAACGAGCAGTACTTC. This codes for CATTELPNEQYF.

This clone appeared once. J is TRBJ2-7 and V is TRBV15; TRBD1 might be the D (6 bases). The V gene lost 3 bases and the J gene lost 0 bases, with 15 bases spanning the gap. This CDR3 has 16 amino acids. Per the germline V gene, CDR1 is LNHNV and CDR2 is YYDKDF (reference sequence). The chain's CDR3 is CATSSRRDIPSYEQYF. The DNA for the CDR3 is TGTGCCACCAGCAGCAGACGGGACATTCCCTCCTACGAGCAGTACTTC.

This CDR3 reads CASSYAGGEAFF. The DNA for the CDR3 is TGTGCCAGCAGTTACGCCGGGGGGGAAGCTTTCTTT. The chain links TRBV6-5 to TRBJ1-1, with D perhaps matching TRBD1 (5 bases). CDR1 is MNHEY and CDR2 is SVGAGI in the germline V gene. There are 12 residues in the CDR3. V dropped 2 bases and J dropped 8 bases, with 9 bases sitting between them.